Described below is a single TCR beta chain sequence and its context. Its antigen remains unknown. The CDR3 end falls 3 residues outside the read, so it is completed with the germline J gene. The sample is drawn from a study of T cell clonality in common variable immunodeficiency. Study results and caveats: CVID subjects shared fewer TCRbeta clones than healthy controls did. Fewer deletions and N-nucleotide insertions were reportedly seen in common variable immunodeficiency TCR beta sequences.

Caucasian heritage predominated among both patients and controls. The data were produced by immunoSEQ multiplex PCR, yet TCRdb's version contains in-frame clones alone and is incomplete. The sample has about 15,000 clones. This CDR3 comprises 18 residues. V was cut by 5 bases and J by 0 bases, with 23 bases left in between. Germline V gene sequence: CDR1 SGHVS, CDR2 FNYEAQ. This TCR was recovered from a human donor with common variable immunodeficiency. Sequences were obtained from peripheral blood mononuclear cells. The chain links TRBV7-6 to TRBJ2-7, with TRBD2 as a possible D gene (7 bases). CDR3 DNA, as far as it was read: TGTGCCAGCAGCCCGAGGTGGGGTGCGGGGGCCTCCTCCTACGAG. Its translation: CASSPRWGAGASSYE. The entire CDR3 is CASSPRWGAGASSYEQYF.